The text below deals with one T cell receptor (beta chain). Sequencing used immunoSEQ multiplex PCR; TCRdb keeps in-frame clones, though not all of them. The sample has about 97,000 clones; over 70% are singletons. The germline CDR1 and CDR2 sequences are MDHEN and SYDVKM. Between the trimmed V and J ends, which lost 2 bases and 1 base, there was a span of 11 bases. This CDR3 is 15 amino acids long. These data belong to a study of blood T cell repertoires in COVID-19. Study background: COVID-19 samples collected from the United States, Italy and Spain covered acute and convalescent phases. T cells, B-cell-depleted T cells, or PBMCs provided the cDNA or gDNA that served as material.

The sequenced sample consisted of peripheral blood. V is TRBV28 and J is TRBJ1-1; tentative D call: TRBD1 (5 bases). This receptor was identified in a man in his sixties with acute or convalescent COVID-19. CDR3 DNA sequence: TGTGCCAGCAGTTTAAGGACAAGGGCGAACACTGAAGCTTTCTTT. It encodes CASSLRTRANTEAFF.